These 18 T cell receptor beta chains share one sample of origin, sequenced in a study of blood T cell repertoires in COVID-19. TCRdb's copy holds only in-frame clones and misses some; the assay was immunoSEQ multiplex PCR. In the table there are roughly 230,000 clones, 82% of which are singletons. The specimen sequenced was peripheral blood. The receptors shown here come from a woman aged 80 or over with acute or convalescent COVID-19.

In this sample, this clone turned up once. The chain combines TRBV5-1 with TRBJ2-4; 11 nucleotides match TRBD2. Germline values: CDR1 SGHRS, CDR2 YFSETQ. This CDR3 has 15 amino acids. V lost 3 bases and J lost 5; bases outside the gene matches: 4. The CDR3 region has the DNA TGCGCCAGCAGCTCTAGCGGGGGGCCCCAAAACATTCAGTACTTC. Translation gives CASSSSGGPQNIQYF.

This rearrangement joins TRBV6-5 to TRBJ2-3; D uncertain. Trimming shortened V by 2 bases and J by 1 base, and 4 bases separated the two germline ends. The length of the CDR3 is 13 residues. Germline V gene lookup returns CDR1 MNHEY and CDR2 SVGAGI. CDR3 in amino acids: CASSYAGTDTQYF. CDR3 nucleotide sequence: TGTGCCAGCAGTTACGCGGGCACAGATACGCAGTATTTT.

The chain carries TRBV18 and TRBJ1-6; D might be TRBD1 (5 bases). The V gene's germline CDR1 is KGHSH and CDR2 LQKENI. The CDR3 runs 13 residues. Between the trimmed V and J ends, which lost 10 bases and 7 bases, there was a span of 14 bases. The CDR3 here is CATGTGVNSPLHF. In DNA, the CDR3 is TGTGCCACCGGGACGGGGGTAAATTCACCCCTCCACTTT.

The CDR3 here is CASSSYGQGVGEAFF. CDR3 coding DNA: TGTGCCAGCAGCTCGTACGGACAGGGGGTTGGTGAAGCTTTCTTT. The rearrangement joins TRBV7-2 to TRBJ1-1; TRBD1 matches 10 bases. The CDR3 runs to 15 residues. CDR1 is SGHTA, CDR2 FQGNSA, per germline. V lost 4 bases and J lost 7; bases outside the gene matches: 9.

The chain carries TRBV7-9 and TRBJ1-1; 8 nucleotides match TRBD1. V was clipped by 5 bases and J by 6 bases; unmatched bases: 2. The CDR3 length is 12 residues. Germline V gene lookup returns CDR1 SEHNR and CDR2 FQNEAQ (reference sequence). The CDR3 DNA sequence: TGTGCCAGCAGCCCGACAGGGGCTGAAGCTTTCTTT. Amino acids: CASSPTGAEAFF.

The CDR3 nucleotides read TGTGCCAGCAGTGTGGGGACAGGAGCCTACGAGCAGTACTTC. Protein: CASSVGTGAYEQYF. The chain links TRBV2 to TRBJ2-7; 8 positions agree with TRBD1. CDR1 and CDR2 from the germline V gene are SNHLY and FYNNEI. This CDR3 has 14 amino acids. The ends lost 4 bases at V and 2 bases at J; junction bases unmatched: 4.

This chain joins TRBV30 and TRBJ1-6, with D possibly TRBD1 on 5 matching bases. This CDR3 has 14 amino acids. Germline assignment: CDR1 GTSNPN and CDR2 SVGIG (reference sequence). The V end was cut by 4 bases, the J end by 6 bases, with 13 bases between. This CDR3 is CAWNGGGTNSPLHF. The CDR3 DNA follows: TGTGCCTGGAACGGAGGAGGGACTAATTCACCCCTCCACTTT.

J is TRBJ1-2 and V is TRBV7-9, with 11 nucleotides matching TRBD1. This CDR3 comprises 15 residues. Trimming removed 4 bases from V and 4 bases from J; junction bases left unmatched: 5. CDR1 SEHNR and CDR2 FQNEAQ come from the germline V gene (reference sequence). The CDR3 loop reads CASSWGQGVRYGYTF. The DNA for the CDR3 is TGTGCCAGCAGCTGGGGACAGGGGGTTCGCTATGGCTACACCTTC.

The rearrangement uses TRBV5-8 and TRBJ1-6; no firm D call. Germline V gene lookup returns CDR1 SGHTS and CDR2 YDEGEE. CDR3 length: 16 residues. V was clipped by 0 bases and J by 5 bases, with 12 bases between them. CDR3 region: CASSLEAAGNNSPLHF. CDR3 coding DNA: TGTGCCAGCAGCTTGGAAGCGGCCGGAAATAATTCACCCCTCCACTTT.

This clone was observed once. The chain carries TRBV7-2 and TRBJ2-5; a possible D gene is TRBD1 (7 bases). Trimming pared 1 base from V and 5 bases from J, leaving 14 bases between. From germline, CDR1 is SGHTA and CDR2 FQGNSA. The CDR3 runs 15 residues. CDR3 in DNA: TGTGCCAGCAGCTTAGGGAGGGGGCTTTGGGAGACCCAGTACTTC. It encodes CASSLGRGLWETQYF.

This clone was counted only a few times. V usage is TRBV12-2 and J usage is TRBJ1-2; the table's D call TRBD1 went unverified against the DNA. TRBV12-2 is flagged as a pseudogene. The CDR3 totals 13 residues. The CDR3 sequence is CASRFGQGYGYTF. CDR3 DNA sequence: TGTGCAAGTCGCTTCGGACAGGGCTATGGCTACACCTTC.

This clone was detected only once. V gene TRBV2 combines with J gene TRBJ1-4; no clear D. Germline values: CDR1 SNHLY, CDR2 FYNNEI. V was clipped by 2 bases and J by 11 bases, with 9 bases between them. The CDR3 covers 12 residues. The CDR3: CASSERGLKLFF. The CDR3 nucleotides are TGTGCCAGCAGTGAACGAGGGTTGAAACTGTTTTTT. Using reference TRBV2 and TRBJ1-4 for the parts outside the CDR3, the full variable domain is EPEVTQTPSHQVTQMGQEVILRCVPISNHLYFYWYRQILGQKVEFLVSFYNNEISEKSEIFDDQFSVERPDGSNFTLKIRSTKLEDSAMYFCASSERGLKLFFGSGTQLSVL.

The chain is built from TRBV29-1 and TRBJ2-7; 9 bases align to TRBD1. Germline V gene data show CDR1 as SQVTM and CDR2 as ANQGSEA. Trimming at V came to 4 bases and at J to 0 bases, leaving 1 base not matched to a gene. The CDR3 is made up of 13 amino acids. The CDR3 loop reads CSVGTGASYEQYF. The CDR3 nucleotides are TGCAGCGTTGGGACAGGGGCCTCCTACGAGCAGTACTTC.

The CDR3 reads CASSPTPGANQPQHF. CDR3 bases: TGCGCCAGCAGCCCTACCCCAGGGGCCAATCAGCCCCAGCATTTT. The rearrangement links TRBV5-1 to TRBJ1-5; TRBD1 might be the D (6 bases). CDR1 is SGHRS, CDR2 YFSETQ, per germline. The CDR3 spans 15 residues. V was pared by 4 bases and J by 3 bases, with 14 bases between. Complete variable domain (other parts from reference TRBV5-1 and TRBJ1-5): KAGVTQTPRYLIKTRGQQVTLSCSPISGHRSVSWYQQTPGQGLQFLFEYFSETQRNKGNFPGRFSGRQFSNSRSEMNVSTLELGDSALYLCASSPTPGANQPQHFGDGTRLSIL.

The genes are TRBV5-6 and TRBJ1-4; D is ambiguous. This CDR3 is built from 16 residues. CDR1 is SGHDT, CDR2 YYEEEE, per germline. V was trimmed by 2 bases and J by 0 bases, leaving 11 bases between them. The CDR3 spells CASSFFGVATNEKLFF. In DNA, the CDR3 is TGTGCCAGCAGCTTTTTCGGAGTTGCAACTAATGAAAAACTGTTTTTT.

The chain uses TRBV5-1 and TRBJ2-4; 10 positions match TRBD2. The CDR3 totals 20 residues. Germline loops: CDR1 SGHRS, CDR2 YFSETQ. Trimming took 0 bases from V and 2 from J; bases not matched to a gene: 14. The CDR3 loop reads CASSLGLAGPGRGTKNIQYF. For the CDR3, the DNA is TGCGCCAGCAGCTTGGGACTAGCGGGCCCGGGCAGAGGGACCAAAAACATTCAGTACTTC.

The chain recombines TRBV19 with TRBJ1-5; D is undetermined. Germline V gives CDR1 LNHDA, CDR2 SQIVND (reference sequence). Between the trimmed V and J ends, which lost 1 base and 6 bases, there was a span of 13 bases. CDR3 length: 15 residues. CDR3 in DNA: TGTGCCAGTAGTATAGGGTCAGGACTTTTTCAGCCCCAGCATTTT. Translating it yields CASSIGSGLFQPQHF.

This sequence joins TRBV24-1 and TRBJ2-7; D is undetermined. V lost 1 base to trimming and J lost 7 bases, with 4 bases between them. This CDR3 is 11 amino acids long. Germline V CDR1 and CDR2: KGHDR, SFDVKD. The CDR3 reads CATSDFNEQYF. CDR3 nucleotides: TGTGCCACCAGTGATTTTAATGAGCAGTACTTC.